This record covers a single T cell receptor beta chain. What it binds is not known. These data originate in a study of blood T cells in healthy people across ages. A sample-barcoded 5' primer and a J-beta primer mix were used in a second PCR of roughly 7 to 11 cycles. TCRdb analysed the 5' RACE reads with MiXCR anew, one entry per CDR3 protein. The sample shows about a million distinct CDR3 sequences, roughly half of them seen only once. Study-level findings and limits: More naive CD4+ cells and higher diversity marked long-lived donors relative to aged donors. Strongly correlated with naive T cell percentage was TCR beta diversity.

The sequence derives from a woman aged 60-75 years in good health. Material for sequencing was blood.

The DNA for the CDR3 is TGTGCCATCAGTGAGGGGGCGGAGGGGGTCGAGACCCAGTACTTC. Translated: CAISEGAEGVETQYF. The V and J genes are TRBV10-3 and TRBJ2-5; D possibly matches TRBD1 or TRBD2 (6 bases each). The germline V gene has CDR1 ENHRY and CDR2 SYGVKD. This CDR3 region has 15 residues. V lost 2 bases to trimming and J lost 5 bases, with 15 bases between them.